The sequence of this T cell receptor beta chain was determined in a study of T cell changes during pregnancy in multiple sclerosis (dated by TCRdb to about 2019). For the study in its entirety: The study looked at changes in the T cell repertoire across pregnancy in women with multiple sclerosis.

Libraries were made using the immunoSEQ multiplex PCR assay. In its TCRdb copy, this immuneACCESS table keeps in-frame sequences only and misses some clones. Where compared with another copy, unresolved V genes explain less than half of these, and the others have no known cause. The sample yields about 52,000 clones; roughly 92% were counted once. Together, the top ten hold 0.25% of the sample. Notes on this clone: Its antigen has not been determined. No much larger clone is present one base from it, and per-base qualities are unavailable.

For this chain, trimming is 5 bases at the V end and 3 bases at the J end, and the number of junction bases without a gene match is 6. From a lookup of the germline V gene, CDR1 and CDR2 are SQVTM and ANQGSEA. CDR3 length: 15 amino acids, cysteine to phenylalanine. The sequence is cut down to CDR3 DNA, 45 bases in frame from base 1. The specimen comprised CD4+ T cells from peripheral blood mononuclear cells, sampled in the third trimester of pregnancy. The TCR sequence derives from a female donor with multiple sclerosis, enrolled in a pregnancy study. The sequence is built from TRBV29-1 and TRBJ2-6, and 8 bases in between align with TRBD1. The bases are TGCAGCGTTCCTTGGACAGGGTATGGGGCCAACGTCCTGACTTTC. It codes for CSVPWTGYGANVLTF.